One and the same sample provided the 23 T cell receptor beta chains below, sequenced in a study of vaccination effects on CD4 cells after COVID-19. Antigens of these TCRs are unknown. This table comes from immunoSEQ multiplex PCR, and its TCRdb copy is limited to in-frame clones, with some not included. This sample has some 39,000 clones, with roughly 82% found just once. The culture ran for 9 to 11 days, and then CD4+ T cells were isolated. The sequenced sample was CD4+ T cells from PBMCs cultured without peptide, obtained before COVID-19 vaccination. Receptors were obtained from a human donor who received a COVID-19 vaccine.

This chain links TRBV6-1 with TRBJ1-2, with unresolved D. CDR3 length: 14 amino acids. The V gene lost 0 bases and the J gene lost 6 bases, with 11 bases spanning the gap. Germline V CDR1 and CDR2: MNHNS, SASEGT. The CDR3 spells CASSEAPGGHGYTF. The CDR3 DNA reads as TGTGCCAGCAGTGAAGCACCTGGCGGCCATGGCTACACCTTC.

The rearrangement links TRBV14 to TRBJ1-3; D is perhaps TRBD1 (6 bases). This CDR3 has 15 amino acids. V lost 3 bases to trimming and J lost 0 bases, with 9 bases between them. Germline CDR1 and CDR2: SGHDN and FVKESK. DNA for the CDR3: TGTGCCAGCAGCCATGCGGGGGCCTCTGGAAACACCATATATTTT. Translated, it gives CASSHAGASGNTIYF. The full variable domain, rest sourced from reference TRBV14 and TRBJ1-3, is EAGVTQFPSHSVIEKGQTVTLRCDPISGHDNLYWYRRVMGKEIKFLLHFVKESKQDESGMPNNRFLAERTGGTYSTLKVQPAELEDSGVYFCASSHAGASGNTIYFGEGSWLTVV.

The chain combines TRBV4-1 with TRBJ2-2; 12 nucleotides line up with TRBD1. Germline loops: CDR1 MGHRA, CDR2 YSYEKL. The V gene end was trimmed by 0 bases and the J gene end by 4 bases; junction bases not matched to a gene: 12. The CDR3 has 20 amino acids. The CDR3 loop is CASSQEPWDRGRVSTGELFF. DNA for the CDR3: TGCGCCAGCAGCCAAGAGCCGTGGGACAGGGGGCGCGTGAGCACCGGGGAGCTGTTTTTT.

The chain joins TRBV4-3 to TRBJ1-3; tentative D call: TRBD1 (5 bases). The CDR3 has 15 amino acids. With 0 bases removed from V and 4 bases from J, the gap between germline ends came to 10 bases. CDR1 and CDR2 from the germline V gene are LGHNA and YSLEER. The DNA for the CDR3 is TGCGCCAGCAGCCAAGATTTTCCAGGGGGAAACACCATATATTTT. Its translation is CASSQDFPGGNTIYF.

This sequence joins TRBV7-2 and TRBJ2-5, with 14 bases identical to TRBD2. The CDR3 has 16 amino acids. Trimming at V came to 4 bases and at J to 2 bases, leaving 3 bases not matched to a gene. Germline-derived CDR1 and CDR2 are SGHTA and FQGNSA. CDR3 protein: CASSSGLAGGQETQYF. In nucleotides, the CDR3 is TGTGCCAGCAGCTCCGGACTAGCGGGGGGTCAAGAGACCCAGTACTTC.

J is TRBJ2-1 and V is TRBV7-9; 9 bases map to TRBD1. The germline gives CDR1 SEHNR, CDR2 FQNEAQ (reference sequence). The CDR3 spans 14 residues. The junction had 4 bases not matched to a gene; V was cut back by 6 bases and J by 4 bases. The CDR3 protein is CASRKGTGYNEQFF. As DNA, the CDR3 is TGTGCCAGCAGGAAAGGGACAGGGTACAATGAGCAGTTCTTC.

V is TRBV5-1 and J is TRBJ1-6, with 7 bases fitting TRBD1. The CDR3 has 15 amino acids. Per germline, CDR1 SGHRS and CDR2 YFSETQ. V lost 0 bases to trimming and J lost 6 bases; unmatched junction nucleotides: 3. CDR3 amino acids: CASSLVWDSNSPLHF. The CDR3 region has the DNA TGCGCCAGCAGCTTGGTATGGGACAGTAATTCACCCCTCCACTTT.

V is TRBV6-5 and J is TRBJ2-3; D is undetermined. Germline V gene data show CDR1 as MNHEY and CDR2 as SVGAGI. The CDR3 runs 14 residues. V was trimmed by 0 bases and J by 0 bases, leaving 4 bases between them. CDR3 in amino acids: CASSYSHSTDTQYF. The CDR3 region has the DNA TGTGCCAGCAGTTACTCCCATAGCACAGATACGCAGTATTTT.

This chain links TRBV5-6 with TRBJ2-1, with TRBD2 matching 10 bases. V shed 2 bases and J 1 base; nucleotides not matched to a gene: 9. Germline CDR1 is SGHDT and CDR2 is YYEEEE. There are 18 residues in the CDR3. CDR3 nucleotide sequence: TGTGCCAGCAGCTTACCCAAAGGACTAGCGGTATCCTACAATGAGCAGTTCTTC. It codes for CASSLPKGLAVSYNEQFF.

This chain uses TRBV11-2 with TRBJ1-6, with TRBD1 as a possible D gene (6 bases). The V end lost 6 bases, the J end lost 0 bases, and 15 bases lay between the germline ends. Germline values: CDR1 SGHAT, CDR2 FQNNGV. There are 17 residues in the CDR3. The CDR3 sequence: CASSFRQASSYNSPLHF. The DNA for the CDR3 is TGTGCCAGCAGTTTCCGACAGGCTAGCTCCTATAATTCACCCCTCCACTTT.

J is TRBJ2-3 and V is TRBV7-9; either TRBD1 or TRBD2 may fit D (5 bases each). Trimming pared 2 bases from V and 2 bases from J, leaving 17 bases between. This CDR3 contains 17 residues. The germline V gene has CDR1 SEHNR and CDR2 FQNEAQ (reference sequence). The CDR3 reads CASSLQPWGRNTDTQYF. The DNA for the CDR3 is TGTGCCAGCAGCTTACAACCCTGGGGGAGAAACACAGATACGCAGTATTTT.

The chain has TRBV5-1 and TRBJ2-3; 9 nucleotides line up with TRBD2. The CDR3 contains 18 residues. Trimming removed 3 bases from V and 4 bases from J; junction bases left unmatched: 15. Germline V gene sequence: CDR1 SGHRS, CDR2 YFSETQ. The CDR3 protein is CASSYLGGGAKGADTQYF. In DNA form, the CDR3 reads TGCGCCAGCAGCTATCTGGGCGGGGGGGCAAAAGGGGCAGATACGCAGTATTTT.

This sequence joins TRBV5-8 and TRBJ2-3; D remains ambiguous. Deletions cut 7 bases from V and 2 bases from J, with 26 bases between. Per the germline V gene, CDR1 is SGHTS and CDR2 is YDEGEE. The CDR3 consists of 18 residues. CDR3 sequence (DNA): TGTGCCAGCCCTATCGCGGTAGCCCCCCGCAGCTACACAGATACGCAGTATTTT. Its protein is CASPIAVAPRSYTDTQYF.

V gene TRBV7-3 combines with J gene TRBJ2-5, with 9 bases fitting TRBD2. The CDR3 consists of 14 residues. CDR1 is SGHTA and CDR2 is FQGTGA in the germline V gene. V was pared by 2 bases and J by 2 bases, with 0 bases of the junction left unmatched. The CDR3 loop is CASSLLAGQETQYF. In nucleotides, the CDR3 is TGTGCCAGCAGCTTACTAGCGGGACAAGAGACCCAGTACTTC.

The V gene is TRBV5-1, the J gene TRBJ2-2, with D perhaps matching TRBD1 (5 bases). This CDR3 has 14 amino acids. V was trimmed by 3 bases and J by 5 bases, leaving 11 bases between them. CDR1 is SGHRS and CDR2 is YFSETQ in the germline V gene. The CDR3 DNA reads TGCGCCAGCAGCTACCCACAGGATACCGGGGAGCTGTTTTTT. This translates into CASSYPQDTGELFF.

The V and J genes are TRBV12-5 and TRBJ1-5, with D possibly matching TRBD1 (5 bases). Germline V CDR1 and CDR2: LGHNT, FRNRAP. V was shortened by 0 bases and J by 5 bases, with 14 bases between the two germline ends. The CDR3 has 16 residues. CDR3 sequence reads: CASGLVLGLGDQPQHF. CDR3 bases: TGTGCTAGTGGTTTGGTACTGGGGCTGGGGGATCAGCCCCAGCATTTT.

The V and J genes are TRBV5-4 and TRBJ1-6, with TRBD1 identical over 7 bases. Germline V CDR1 and CDR2: SGHNT, YYREEE (reference sequence). The CDR3 loop spans 15 amino acids. V gave up 4 bases and J gave up 5 bases; unmatched junction bases: 6. CDR3 amino acids: CASSRQGFDNSPLHF. The CDR3 DNA reads TGTGCCAGCAGCCGACAGGGCTTCGATAATTCACCCCTCCACTTT.

The rearrangement uses TRBV28 and TRBJ2-5; 12 bases match TRBD2. Per germline, CDR1 MDHEN and CDR2 SYDVKM. The length of the CDR3 is 15 residues. V dropped 3 bases and J dropped 1; count of bases not matched to a gene: 0. The CDR3 DNA follows: TGTGCCAGCAGTTTGACTAGCGGGGGCCAAGAGACCCAGTACTTC. This translates into CASSLTSGGQETQYF.

The V gene is TRBV6-1, the J gene TRBJ1-2; unclear D gene. Looked up from germline, CDR1 is MNHNS and CDR2 is SASEGT. The CDR3 sequence is 15 residues long. V was cut by 2 bases and J by 6 bases, with 16 bases left in between. The CDR3 is CASSESLDLNDGYTF. In nucleotides, the CDR3 is TGTGCCAGCAGTGAAAGTCTAGACCTTAATGATGGCTACACCTTC.

The V and J genes are TRBV6-5 and TRBJ2-1; TRBD2 agrees at 10 bases. After removal of 6 bases from V and 2 bases from J, the junction contained 4 bases not matched to a gene. This CDR3 is 15 amino acids long. CDR1 is MNHEY, CDR2 SVGAGI, per germline. The CDR3: CASRTSGGAYNEQFF. The CDR3 DNA follows: TGTGCCAGCAGAACCAGCGGGGGGGCCTACAATGAGCAGTTCTTC.

The J gene is TRBJ1-1, the V gene TRBV27; D is ambiguous. The V and J ends lost 6 bases and 1 base respectively, with 6 bases between them. The length of the CDR3 is 12 residues. CDR1 MNHEY and CDR2 SMNVEV come from the germline V gene (reference sequence). The CDR3 nucleotides are TGTGCCAGCAGATGGGGGAACACTGAAGCTTTCTTT. Translating it yields CASRWGNTEAFF.

This chain uses TRBV14 with TRBJ1-2, with D possibly being TRBD1 (6 bases). The germline V and J ends were trimmed by 1 base and 8 bases, with 14 bases remaining between them. The CDR3 sequence is 14 residues long. Germline values: CDR1 SGHDN, CDR2 FVKESK. The CDR3 region has the DNA TGTGCCAGCAGCCAAGCCTTCCCTGGGGGCGGCTACACCTTC. This translates into CASSQAFPGGGYTF. Together with reference TRBV14 and TRBJ1-2, the CDR3 gives the full variable domain: EAGVTQFPSHSVIEKGQTVTLRCDPISGHDNLYWYRRVMGKEIKFLLHFVKESKQDESGMPNNRFLAERTGGTYSTLKVQPAELEDSGVYFCASSQAFPGGGYTFGSGTRLTVV.

The gene calls are TRBV5-1 and TRBJ2-1; 13 nucleotides agree with TRBD2. Germline V gives CDR1 SGHRS, CDR2 YFSETQ. V lost 4 bases to trimming and J lost 7 bases; unmatched junction nucleotides: 5. The CDR3 extends over 15 amino acids. The CDR3 is CASSPGLAGFNEQFF. Here the CDR3 DNA reads TGCGCCAGCAGCCCGGGACTAGCGGGGTTTAATGAGCAGTTCTTC.